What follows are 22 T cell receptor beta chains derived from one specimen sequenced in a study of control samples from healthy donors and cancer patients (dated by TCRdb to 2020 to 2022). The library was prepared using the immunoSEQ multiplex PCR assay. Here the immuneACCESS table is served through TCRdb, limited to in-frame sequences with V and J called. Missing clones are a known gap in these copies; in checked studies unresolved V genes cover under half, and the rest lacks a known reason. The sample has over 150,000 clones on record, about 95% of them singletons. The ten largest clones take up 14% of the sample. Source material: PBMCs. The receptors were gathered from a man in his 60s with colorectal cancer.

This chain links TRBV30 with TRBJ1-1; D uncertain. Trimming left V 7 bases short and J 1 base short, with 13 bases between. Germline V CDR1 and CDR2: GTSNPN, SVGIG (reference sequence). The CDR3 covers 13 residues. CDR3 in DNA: TGTGCCTCGGCGGGATCTTCGAACACTGAAGCTTTCTTT. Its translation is CASAGSSNTEAFF.

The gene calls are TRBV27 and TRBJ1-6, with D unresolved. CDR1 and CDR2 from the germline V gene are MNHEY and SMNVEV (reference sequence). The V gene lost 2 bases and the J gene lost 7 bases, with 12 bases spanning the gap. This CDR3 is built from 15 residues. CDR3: CASSLRAPRNSPLHF. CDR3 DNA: TGTGCCAGCAGTTTAAGGGCCCCTAGGAATTCACCCCTCCACTTT.

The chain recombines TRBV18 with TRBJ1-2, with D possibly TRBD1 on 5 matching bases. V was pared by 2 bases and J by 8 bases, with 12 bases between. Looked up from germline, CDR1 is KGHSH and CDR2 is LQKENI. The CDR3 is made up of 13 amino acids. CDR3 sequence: CASSPASGEGYTF. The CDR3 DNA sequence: TGTGCCAGCTCACCAGCCTCGGGGGAGGGCTACACCTTC.

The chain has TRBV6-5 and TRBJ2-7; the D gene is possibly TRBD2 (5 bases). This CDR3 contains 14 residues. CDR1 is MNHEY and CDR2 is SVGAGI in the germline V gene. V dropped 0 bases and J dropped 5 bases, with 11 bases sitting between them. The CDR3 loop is CASSYSRVRDEQYF. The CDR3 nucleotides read TGTGCCAGCAGTTACTCGAGGGTACGCGACGAGCAGTACTTC.

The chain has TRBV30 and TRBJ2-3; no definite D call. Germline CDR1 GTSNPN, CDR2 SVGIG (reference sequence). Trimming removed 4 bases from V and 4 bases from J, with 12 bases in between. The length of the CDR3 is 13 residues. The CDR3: CAWTSTGADTQYF. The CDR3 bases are TGTGCCTGGACTAGTACGGGCGCAGATACGCAGTATTTT.

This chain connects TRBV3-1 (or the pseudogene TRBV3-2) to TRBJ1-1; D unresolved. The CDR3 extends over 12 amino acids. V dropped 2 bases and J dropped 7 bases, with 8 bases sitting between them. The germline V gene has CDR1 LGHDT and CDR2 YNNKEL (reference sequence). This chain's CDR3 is CASSQSDNEAFF. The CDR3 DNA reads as TGTGCCAGCAGCCAATCCGATAATGAAGCTTTCTTT.

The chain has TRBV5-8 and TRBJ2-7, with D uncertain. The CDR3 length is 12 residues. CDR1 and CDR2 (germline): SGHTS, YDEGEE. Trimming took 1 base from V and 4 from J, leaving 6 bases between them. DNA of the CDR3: TGTGCCAGCAGCTTGACCACATACGAGCAGTACTTC. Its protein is CASSLTTYEQYF.

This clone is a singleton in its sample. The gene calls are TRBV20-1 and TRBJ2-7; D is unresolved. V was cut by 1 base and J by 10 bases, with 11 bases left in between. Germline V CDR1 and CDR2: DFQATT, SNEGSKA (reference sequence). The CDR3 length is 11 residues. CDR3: CSARAPATQYF. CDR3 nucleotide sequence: TGCAGTGCTAGAGCCCCCGCCACCCAGTACTTC.

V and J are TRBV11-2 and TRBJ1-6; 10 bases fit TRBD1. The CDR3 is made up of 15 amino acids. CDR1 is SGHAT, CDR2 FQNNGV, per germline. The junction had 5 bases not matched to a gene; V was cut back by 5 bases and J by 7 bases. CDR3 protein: CASSAGTGANSPLHF. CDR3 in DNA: TGTGCCAGCAGCGCGGGGACAGGGGCAAATTCACCCCTCCACTTT.

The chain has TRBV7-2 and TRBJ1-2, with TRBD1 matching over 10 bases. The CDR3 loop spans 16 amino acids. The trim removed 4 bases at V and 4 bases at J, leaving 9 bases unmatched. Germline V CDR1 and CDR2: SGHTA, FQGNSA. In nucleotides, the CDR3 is TGTGCCAGCAGCTCTTCCTCCGGGACAGGGGCCTATGGCTACACCTTC. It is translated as CASSSSSGTGAYGYTF.

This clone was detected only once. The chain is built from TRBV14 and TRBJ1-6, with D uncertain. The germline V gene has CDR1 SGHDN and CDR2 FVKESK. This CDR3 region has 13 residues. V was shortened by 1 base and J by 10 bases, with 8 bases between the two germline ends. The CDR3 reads CASSQGIISPLHF. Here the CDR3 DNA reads TGTGCCAGCAGCCAAGGGATTATCTCACCCCTCCACTTT.

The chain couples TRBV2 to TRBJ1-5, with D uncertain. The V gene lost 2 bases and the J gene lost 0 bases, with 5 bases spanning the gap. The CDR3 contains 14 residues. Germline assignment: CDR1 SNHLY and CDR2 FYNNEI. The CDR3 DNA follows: TGTGCCAGCAGTGAACAGAATAGCAATCAGCCCCAGCATTTT. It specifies CASSEQNSNQPQHF. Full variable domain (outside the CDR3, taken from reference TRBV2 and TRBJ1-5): EPEVTQTPSHQVTQMGQEVILRCVPISNHLYFYWYRQILGQKVEFLVSFYNNEISEKSEIFDDQFSVERPDGSNFTLKIRSTKLEDSAMYFCASSEQNSNQPQHFGDGTRLSIL.

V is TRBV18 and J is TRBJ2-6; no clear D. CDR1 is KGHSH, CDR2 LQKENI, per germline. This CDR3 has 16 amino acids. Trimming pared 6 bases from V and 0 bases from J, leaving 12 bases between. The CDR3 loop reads CASSSALSSGANVLTF. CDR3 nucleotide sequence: TGTGCCAGCTCTTCAGCCCTCAGCTCTGGGGCCAACGTCCTGACTTTC.

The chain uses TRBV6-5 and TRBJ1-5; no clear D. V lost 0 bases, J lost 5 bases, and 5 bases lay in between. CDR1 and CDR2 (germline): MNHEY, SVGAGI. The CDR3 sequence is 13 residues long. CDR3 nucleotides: TGTGCCAGCAGTTACTCCCGGGATCAGCCCCAGCATTTT. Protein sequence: CASSYSRDQPQHF.

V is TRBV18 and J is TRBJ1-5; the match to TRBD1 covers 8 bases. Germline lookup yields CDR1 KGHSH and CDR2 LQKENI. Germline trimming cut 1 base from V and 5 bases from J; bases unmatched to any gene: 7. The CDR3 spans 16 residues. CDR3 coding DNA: TGTGCCAGCTCACCACTTCAGGGGGCGCAGGATCAGCCCCAGCATTTT. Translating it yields CASSPLQGAQDQPQHF.

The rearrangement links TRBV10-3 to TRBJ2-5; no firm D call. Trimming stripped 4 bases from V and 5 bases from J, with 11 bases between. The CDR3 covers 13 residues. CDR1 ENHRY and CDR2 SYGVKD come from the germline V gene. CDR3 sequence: CAISVMGSETQYF. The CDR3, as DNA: TGTGCCATCAGTGTTATGGGGTCGGAGACCCAGTACTTC.

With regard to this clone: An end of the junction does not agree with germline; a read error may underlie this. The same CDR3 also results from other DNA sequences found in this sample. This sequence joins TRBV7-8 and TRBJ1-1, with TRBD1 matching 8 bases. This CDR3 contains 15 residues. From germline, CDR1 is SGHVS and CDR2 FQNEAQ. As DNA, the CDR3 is TGTGCCAGCAGCTTAACGACAGGGGAACGCACTGAAGCTTTCTTC. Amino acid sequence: CASSLTTGERTEAFF.

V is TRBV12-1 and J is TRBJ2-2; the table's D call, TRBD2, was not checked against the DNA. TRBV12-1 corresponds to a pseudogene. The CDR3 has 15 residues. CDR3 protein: CASSFVVSLTGELFF. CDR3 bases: TGTGCCAGCAGCTTTGTAGTTAGTCTCACCGGGGAGCTGTTTTTT.

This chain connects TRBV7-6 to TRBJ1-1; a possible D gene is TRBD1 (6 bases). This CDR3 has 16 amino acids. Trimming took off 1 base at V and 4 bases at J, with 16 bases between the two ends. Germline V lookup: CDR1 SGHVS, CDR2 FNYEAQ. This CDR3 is CASSLGGGGFGTEAFF. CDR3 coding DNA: TGTGCCAGCAGCTTAGGAGGGGGGGGCTTTGGCACTGAAGCTTTCTTT.

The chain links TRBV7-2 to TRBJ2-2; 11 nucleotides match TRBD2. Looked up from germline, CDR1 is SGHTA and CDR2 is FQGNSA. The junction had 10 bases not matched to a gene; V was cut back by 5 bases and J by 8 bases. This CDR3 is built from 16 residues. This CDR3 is CASSHRLAGTGGELFF. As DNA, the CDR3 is TGTGCCAGCAGCCATCGACTAGCGGGGACGGGAGGGGAGCTGTTTTTT.

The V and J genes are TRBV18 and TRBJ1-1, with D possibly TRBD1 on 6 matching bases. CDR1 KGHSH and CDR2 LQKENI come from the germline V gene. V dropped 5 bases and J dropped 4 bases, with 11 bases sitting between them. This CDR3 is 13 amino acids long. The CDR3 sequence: CASSSTGITEAFF. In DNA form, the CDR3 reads TGTGCCAGCTCATCAACAGGGATCACTGAAGCTTTCTTT. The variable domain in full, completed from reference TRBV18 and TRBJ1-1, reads NAGVMQNPRHLVRRRGQEARLRCSPMKGHSHVYWYRQLPEEGLKFMVYLQKENIIDESGMPKERFSAEFPKEGPSILRIQQVVRGDSAAYFCASSSTGITEAFFGQGTRLTVV.

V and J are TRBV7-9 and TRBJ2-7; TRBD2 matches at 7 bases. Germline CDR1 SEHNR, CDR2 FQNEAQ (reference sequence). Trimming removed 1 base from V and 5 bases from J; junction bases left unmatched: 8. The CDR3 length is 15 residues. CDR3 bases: TGTGCCAGCAGCTTAGGACTAGCAGTCACCCACGAGCAGTACTTC. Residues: CASSLGLAVTHEQYF.